The 10 T cell receptor beta chains presented below share a single source sample, sequenced in a study of OX40 agonist ivuxolimab in advanced cancers. The library was built by means of the immunoSEQ multiplex PCR assay. What TCRdb holds here is the immuneACCESS table cut down to in-frame rearrangements. Part of the clones is not present; checked against another copy, under half of the missing clones reflect an unresolved V gene, and the others are unexplained. This sample is represented by 12,000 or so clones; about 81% of them were singletons. The ten largest account for 11% to 15% of the sample. The sequences come from CD4+ or CD8+ T cells sorted from blood, collected in a trial of the OX40 agonist ivuxolimab. These receptor sequences come from an adult with an advanced solid tumor such as melanoma, head and neck, liver or kidney cancer.

This clone is deemed medium-sized. The V and J genes are TRBV4-2 and TRBJ2-7; 7 positions match TRBD2. V lost 4 bases, J lost 5 bases, and 14 bases stayed unmatched. In germline, CDR1 is LGHNA, CDR2 YNFKEQ. This CDR3 is built from 16 residues. In nucleotides, the CDR3 is TGTGCCAGCAGCCCGGGGCCGGGGGAGGGCGTGAACGAGCAGTACTTC. Translating gives CASSPGPGEGVNEQYF.

The chain is built from TRBV14 and TRBJ2-7; 7 bases fit TRBD2. The ends lost 0 bases at V and 6 bases at J; junction bases unmatched: 8. The CDR3 totals 15 residues. Germline V gene lookup returns CDR1 SGHDN and CDR2 FVKESK. CDR3 sequence: CASSQEGGWLLEQYF. CDR3 nucleotides: TGTGCCAGCAGCCAAGAGGGGGGGTGGCTCCTCGAGCAGTACTTC.

The chain combines TRBV27 with TRBJ2-7, with 11 bases that match TRBD1. This CDR3 contains 14 residues. Trimming at V came to 2 bases and at J to 6 bases, leaving 3 bases not matched to a gene. Germline-derived CDR1 and CDR2 are MNHEY and SMNVEV (reference sequence). CDR3 bases: TGTGCCAGCAGTTTAGGACAGGGGGCGCGCGAGCAGTACTTC. Translated, it gives CASSLGQGAREQYF.

The DNA of the CDR3 is TGTGCCAGCAGTCTCGACAGGGCGCAGCAGTTCTTC. Amino acid sequence: CASSLDRAQQFF. The V gene is TRBV27, the J gene TRBJ2-1; 7 positions agree with TRBD1. The CDR3 is 12 residues long. The germline V gene encodes CDR1 MNHEY and CDR2 SMNVEV (reference sequence). V trimming: 5 bases; J trimming: 11 bases; junction bases outside the gene matches: 6.

J is TRBJ2-7 and V is TRBV6-7; 9 bases agree with TRBD2. Being an ORF, TRBV6-7 has a function that is uncertain. The CDR3 extends over 14 amino acids. V dropped 7 bases and J dropped 2; count of bases not matched to a gene: 6. The DNA for the CDR3 is TGTGCCAGCATTGCTAGCGGGACCCCCTACGAGCAGTACTTC. It translates to CASIASGTPYEQYF.

The genes are TRBV11-2 and TRBJ1-6; D remains unclear. The CDR3 extends over 17 amino acids. V was cut by 2 bases and J by 4 bases, with 15 bases left in between. CDR1 and CDR2 from the germline V gene are SGHAT and FQNNGV. The CDR3 bases are TGTGCCAGCAGCTTATTAGGTCCGGACGGATATAATTCACCCCTCCACTTT. It specifies CASSLLGPDGYNSPLHF.

This clone was picked up one time. This chain links TRBV7-9 with TRBJ2-5; the match to TRBD1 covers 12 bases. The V gene's germline CDR1 is SEHNR and CDR2 FQNEAQ (reference sequence). This CDR3 is 16 amino acids long. V trimming: 1 base; J trimming: 4 bases; junction bases outside the gene matches: 4. The CDR3 DNA is TGTGCCAGCAGCTTAGTGGGACAGGGGGCCGGAGAGACCCAGTACTTC. Amino acids: CASSLVGQGAGETQYF.

The chain is built from TRBV27 and TRBJ2-7, with 10 positions matching TRBD2. CDR1 and CDR2 (germline): MNHEY, SMNVEV (reference sequence). With V trimmed by 3 bases and J by 5 bases, 4 bases remained unmatched. The CDR3 runs 14 residues. CDR3 residues: CASSFLAGVDEQYF. In nucleotides, the CDR3 is TGTGCCAGCAGTTTCCTAGCGGGAGTGGACGAGCAGTACTTC.

This clone was seen a handful of times. This chain joins TRBV6-6 and TRBJ1-2, with 7 bases that match TRBD1. The germline CDR1 and CDR2 sequences are MNHNY and SVGAGI (reference sequence). The CDR3 contains 15 residues. With 4 bases clipped from V and 4 bases from J, the junction kept 9 bases outside the gene matches. CDR3 loop: CASSSQGGGGYGYTF. In nucleotides, the CDR3 is TGTGCCAGCAGTTCCCAGGGGGGCGGTGGCTATGGCTACACCTTC.

The rearrangement uses TRBV7-2 and TRBJ2-7; 7 nucleotides align to TRBD2. CDR1 and CDR2 from the germline V gene are SGHTA and FQGNSA. This CDR3 comprises 13 residues. After removal of 5 bases from V and 4 bases from J, the junction contained 5 bases not matched to a gene. CDR3 in amino acids: CASSRGLVYEQYF. In DNA, the CDR3 is TGTGCCAGCAGCCGAGGACTAGTATACGAGCAGTACTTC.